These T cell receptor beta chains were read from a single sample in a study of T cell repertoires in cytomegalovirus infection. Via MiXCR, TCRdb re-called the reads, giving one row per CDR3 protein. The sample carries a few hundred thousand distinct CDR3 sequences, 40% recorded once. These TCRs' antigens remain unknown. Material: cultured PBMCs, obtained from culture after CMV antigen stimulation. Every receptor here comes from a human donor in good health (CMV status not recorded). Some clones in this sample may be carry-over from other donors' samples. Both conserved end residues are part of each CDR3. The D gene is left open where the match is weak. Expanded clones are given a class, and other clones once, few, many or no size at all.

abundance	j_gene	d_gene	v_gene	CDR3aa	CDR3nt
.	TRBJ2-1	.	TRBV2	CASSDRVQFF	TGTGCCAGCAGTGACAGGGTACAGTTCTTC
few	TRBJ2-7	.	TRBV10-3	CATQPAANYEQYF	TGTGCCACCCAGCCGGCGGCCAACTACGAGCAGTACTTC
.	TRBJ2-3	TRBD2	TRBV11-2	CASVWGLAGRAPSDTQYF	TGTGCCTCCGTCTGGGGACTAGCGGGACGGGCCCCGTCGGATACGCAGTATTTT
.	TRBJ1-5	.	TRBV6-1	CASSRTLQASNQPQHF	TGTGCCAGCAGCCGGACGCTCCAGGCGAGCAATCAGCCCCAGCATTTT
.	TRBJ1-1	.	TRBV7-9	CASSSRGTSVYQAFF	TGTGCCAGCAGCTCCAGAGGGACTTCGGTATACCAAGCTTTCTTT
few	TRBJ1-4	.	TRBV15	CATSREGVSNEKLFF	TGTGCCACCAGCAGAGAGGGGGTTTCTAATGAAAAACTGTTTTTT
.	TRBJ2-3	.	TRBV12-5	CASGSGSERSTDTQYF	TGTGCTAGTGGTTCGGGGTCAGAGCGGAGCACAGATACGCAGTATTTT
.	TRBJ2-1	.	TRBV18	CASSPSWTPEGEQFF	TGTGCCAGCTCACCAAGTTGGACCCCGGAGGGGGAGCAGTTCTTC
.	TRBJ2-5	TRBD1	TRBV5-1	CASTRQGMDQETQYF	TGCGCCAGCACCCGACAGGGGATGGACCAAGAGACCCAGTACTTC
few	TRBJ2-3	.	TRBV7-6	CASSLGRQGLTDTQYF	TGTGCCAGCAGCTTAGGGCGTCAGGGTCTAACAGATACGCAGTATTTT
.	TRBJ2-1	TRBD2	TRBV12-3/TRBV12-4	CASAGTSGGQQFF	TGTGCCAGTGCCGGGACTAGCGGGGGGCAGCAGTTCTTC
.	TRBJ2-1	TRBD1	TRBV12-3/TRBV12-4	CASSPSRDRGRDEQFF	TGTGCCAGCAGTCCCTCCCGGGACAGGGGAAGGGATGAGCAGTTCTTC
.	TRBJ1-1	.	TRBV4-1	CASSQGPGDTEAFF	TGCGCCAGCAGCCAAGGACCAGGGGATACTGAAGCTTTCTTT
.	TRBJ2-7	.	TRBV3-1	CASSQPPGDEQYF	TGTGCCAGCAGCCAACCCCCGGGGGACGAGCAGTACTTC
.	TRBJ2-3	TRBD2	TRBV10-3	CAISEAGGDKDTQYF	TGTGCCATCAGTGAAGCGGGAGGGGATAAAGATACGCAGTATTTT
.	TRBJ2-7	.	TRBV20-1	CSARGSIYEQYF	TGCAGTGCTAGAGGAAGCATCTACGAGCAGTACTTC
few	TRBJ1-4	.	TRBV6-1	CASSLQGREKLFF	TGTGCCAGCAGTCTTCAGGGGCGGGAAAAACTGTTTTTT
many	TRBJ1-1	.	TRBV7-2	CASSLGAGLNTEAFF	TGTGCCAGCAGCTTAGGGGCAGGGCTCAACACTGAAGCTTTCTTT
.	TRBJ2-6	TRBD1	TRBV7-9	CASSLAQGAPGANVLTF	TGTGCCAGCAGCTTAGCGCAGGGGGCGCCTGGGGCCAACGTCCTGACTTTC
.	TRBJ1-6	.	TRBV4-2	CASSQAGSAYNSPLHF	TGTGCCAGCAGCCAAGCCGGCAGCGCTTATAATTCACCCCTCCACTTT
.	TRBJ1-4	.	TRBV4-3	CASSQDRAPGEKLFF	TGCGCCAGCAGCCAAGATAGGGCGCCCGGTGAAAAACTGTTTTTT
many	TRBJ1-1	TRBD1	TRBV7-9	CASSLQGDTEAFF	TGTGCCAGCAGTCTCCAGGGGGACACTGAAGCTTTCTTT
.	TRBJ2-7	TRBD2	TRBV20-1	CSAREGTSGKYEQYF	TGCAGTGCTAGAGAGGGAACTAGCGGGAAATACGAGCAGTACTTC
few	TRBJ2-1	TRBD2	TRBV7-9	CASSSTSGGTNYNEQFF	TGTGCCAGCAGCTCGACTAGCGGGGGGACTAATTACAATGAGCAGTTCTTC
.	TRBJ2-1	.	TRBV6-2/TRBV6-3	CASSYSISGGLQWNEQFF	TGTGCCAGCAGTTACTCGATCAGCGGAGGGCTACAGTGGAATGAGCAGTTCTTC
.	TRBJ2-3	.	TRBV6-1	CASSEASGGAQYF	TGTGCCAGCAGTGAAGCCTCGGGGGGCGCGCAGTATTTT
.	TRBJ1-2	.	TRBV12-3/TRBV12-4	CASSLLSPGTNYGYTF	TGTGCCAGCAGTTTATTGAGTCCGGGAACTAACTATGGCTACACCTTC
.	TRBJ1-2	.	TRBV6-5	CASKFKYGYTF	TGTGCCAGCAAGTTCAAATATGGCTACACCTTC
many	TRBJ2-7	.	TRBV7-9	CASSLGSSRYEQYF	TGTGCCAGCAGTCTAGGGTCATCTCGCTACGAGCAGTACTTC
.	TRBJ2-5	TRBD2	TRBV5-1	CASSLGRVETQYF	TGCGCCAGCAGCCTCGGGAGGGTAGAGACCCAGTACTTC
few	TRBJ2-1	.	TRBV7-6	CASSLGRSSNEQFF	TGTGCCAGCAGCTTGGGCCGGAGCTCCAATGAGCAGTTCTTC
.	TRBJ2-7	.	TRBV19	CASIIDGSSYEQYF	TGTGCCAGTATTATTGACGGCAGCTCCTACGAGCAGTACTTC
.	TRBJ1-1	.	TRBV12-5	CASGLVPDGAIKPNTEAFF	TGTGCTAGTGGTTTGGTACCCGACGGGGCTATTAAACCGAACACTGAAGCTTTCTTT
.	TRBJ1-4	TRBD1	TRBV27	CASSLTGQSNEKLFF	TGTGCCAGCAGTTTGACGGGACAGAGTAATGAAAAACTGTTTTTT
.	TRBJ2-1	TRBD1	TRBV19	CASSTRDRGGNEQFF	TGTGCCAGTAGTACTCGGGACAGGGGGGGCAATGAGCAGTTCTTC
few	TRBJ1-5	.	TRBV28	CASRNPGMEQPQHF	TGTGCCAGCCGTAACCCAGGTATGGAACAGCCCCAGCATTTT
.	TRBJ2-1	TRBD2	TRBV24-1	CATSDATSGTNNEQFF	TGTGCCACCAGTGACGCGACTAGCGGGACCAACAATGAGCAGTTCTTC
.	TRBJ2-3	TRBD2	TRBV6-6	CASSYSGGGPSYF	TGTGCCAGCAGTTACTCGGGCGGGGGGCCTTCGTATTTT
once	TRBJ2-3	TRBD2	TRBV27	CASSLQGAQLLAGKRDTQYF	TGTGCCAGCAGTTTACAGGGAGCTCAGCTACTAGCGGGGAAGAGAGATACGCAGTATTTT
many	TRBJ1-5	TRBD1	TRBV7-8	CASSPTFPTGVGFQPQHF	TGTGCCAGCAGTCCCACCTTCCCCACAGGGGTGGGCTTTCAGCCCCAGCATTTT
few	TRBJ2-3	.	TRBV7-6	CASSLMVTDTQYF	TGTGCCAGCAGCTTGATGGTGACAGATACGCAGTATTTT
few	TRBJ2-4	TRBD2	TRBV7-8	CASSAWTSVDKNIQYF	TGTGCCAGCAGCGCCTGGACTAGCGTTGACAAAAACATTCAGTACTTC
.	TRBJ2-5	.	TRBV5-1	CASSLMEDEETQYF	TGCGCCAGCAGCTTGATGGAGGACGAAGAGACCCAGTACTTC
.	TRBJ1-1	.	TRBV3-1	CASSQDLGGGTEAFF	TGTGCCAGCAGCCAAGATCTTGGAGGGGGCACTGAAGCTTTCTTT
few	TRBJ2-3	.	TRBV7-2	CASSLSRSDTQYF	TGTGCCAGCAGCTTAAGTAGGTCAGATACGCAGTATTTT
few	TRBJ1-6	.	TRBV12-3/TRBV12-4	CASTSDRSNNSPLHF	TGTGCCAGCACCTCGGACCGCTCCAATAATTCACCCCTCCACTTT
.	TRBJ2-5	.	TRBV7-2	CASSPLSWYQETQYF	TGTGCCAGCAGCCCGCTGTCCTGGTATCAAGAGACCCAGTACTTC
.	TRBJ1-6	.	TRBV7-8	CASSFGAELNSPLHF	TGTGCCAGCAGTTTCGGGGCGGAATTAAATTCACCCCTCCACTTT
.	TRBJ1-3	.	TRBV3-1	CASSQGSSTIYF	TGTGCCAGCAGCCAAGGAAGCAGCACCATATATTTT
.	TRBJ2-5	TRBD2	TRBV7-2	CASSAGLAPLRQYF	TGTGCCAGCAGTGCGGGACTAGCACCCTTAAGGCAGTACTTC
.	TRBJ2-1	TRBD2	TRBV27	CASSFFSVSSGTPNEQFF	TGTGCCAGCAGTTTTTTTTCTGTGTCTAGCGGGACCCCCAATGAGCAGTTCTTC
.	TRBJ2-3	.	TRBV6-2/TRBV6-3	CASSYTLGHPSTDTQYF	TGTGCCAGCAGTTACACCCTCGGACACCCTAGCACAGATACGCAGTATTTT
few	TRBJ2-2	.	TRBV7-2	CASSSSVGGELFF	TGTGCCAGCAGCTCGTCTGTAGGCGGGGAGCTGTTTTTT
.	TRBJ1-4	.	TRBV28	CASSRNPTATNEKLFF	TGTGCCAGCAGTCGAAACCCGACAGCCACTAATGAAAAACTGTTTTTT
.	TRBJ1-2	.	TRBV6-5	CASSYSVPLGGYTF	TGTGCCAGCAGTTACTCGGTTCCACTTGGCGGCTACACCTTC
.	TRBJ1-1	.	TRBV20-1	CSARDRRTNTEAFF	TGCAGTGCTAGAGACAGAAGAACGAACACTGAAGCTTTCTTT
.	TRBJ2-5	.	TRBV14	CASSSGALLQETQYF	TGTGCCAGCAGCTCAGGGGCGTTGCTTCAAGAGACCCAGTACTTC
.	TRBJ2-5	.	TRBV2	CASSQEKDSTETQYF	TGTGCCAGCAGTCAGGAAAAAGACAGTACTGAGACCCAGTACTTC
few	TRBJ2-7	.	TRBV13	CASSLGASKYEQYF	TGTGCCAGCAGCTTAGGGGCTAGCAAATACGAGCAGTACTTC